This T cell receptor (beta chain) appears in the sequencing data of a study of shared clonotypes between healthy human individuals (dated by TCRdb to the early 2020s). Background for the entire study: The cohort included a few men and two women between 18 and 49 years of age. For each donor, three plates each were used for CD4 naive and CD4 memory, two plates were used for CD8 naive, and one plate was used for CD8 memory. The study deeply sequenced blood TCR repertoires of about five healthy adults to estimate repertoire size and the extent of clonotype sharing between individuals. To increase sequencing depth and limit assay-specific biases, TCR repertoire library preparation and sequencing were carried out by different laboratories using diverse techniques. Per donor, leukapheresis produced somewhere between about 0.8 and 9.5 billion PBMCs.

Cut back by 8 bases and 0 bases, the V and J ends lie 16 bases apart. CDR3 length: 15 amino acids, cysteine to phenylalanine. Only the CDR3 DNA is retained, 45 bases long and in frame from the first base. Per the germline V gene, SNHLY is the CDR1 and FYNNEI is the CDR2. Donors were healthy HIV-negative adults with no recently reported acute infections or vaccinations. Only Caucasian adults living in Nashville, Tennessee, USA were represented among the donors. CD4+ T cells were enriched by magnetic negative selection, after which naive cells were positively selected on CD45RA and the negative fraction was taken as the memory subset. Blood was collected by leukapheresis, and PBMCs were isolated by Ficoll-Histopaque density gradient centrifugation and then cryopreserved in liquid nitrogen vapor phase. Purity and quantity of every magnetically sorted T cell population were checked by analytical flow cytometry. Genomic DNA was isolated from each sorted fraction and quantified by UV absorbance on a Nanodrop 2000c.

TCR CDR3 regions were amplified from genomic DNA by multiplex PCR using the deep immunoSEQ assay. Extracted genomic DNA from each cell subset was spread evenly across all wells of several immunoSEQ 96-well plates, with each plate serving as a replicate. Each replicate PCR for sorted subsets received around 0.2 ug genomic DNA, equal to about 30,000 T cell genomes. The purified libraries were quantified using a Qubit 3.0 fluorometer, sized with a Bioanalyzer 2100, and then quantified again using the KAPA Library Quantification kit. A separate single-read 150-cycle Illumina NextSeq 550 flow cell was used to sequence each immunoSEQ 96-well plate. On the authors' methods: The immunoSEQ output contained only junctional sequences without quality scores, so filtering could not match that applied to full-length reads. To assign V/J genes and CDR3, sequences were annotated against IMGT germline references using PyIR, a Python wrapper for IgBLAST v1.9. Reads were filtered out if the reads had weak V/J assignments (E-value above 1e-6), no CDR3, stop codons, out-of-frame junctions, or ambiguous translated residues. V3J clonotypes were defined as sequences sharing an identical inferred V gene, J gene, and CDR3 amino acid sequence. Percentage overlap between repertoires was computed as shared unique clonotypes divided by the size of the smaller repertoire. Richness of each repertoire was evaluated using RTK rarefaction, the Chao1 estimator, and Recon v2.1 estimates of unobserved clonotypes. OLGA was used to compute generation probabilities for all TCRbeta clonotypes that the gDNA method yielded from a handful of donors. Sourced from immuneACCESS, this table was stored by TCRdb with only in-frame sequences that have V and J called. A share of the clones is absent; for the studies checked, an unresolved V gene accounts for under half, and the remainder has no known explanation. The DNA gave D and trimming, while V, J and clone size come from that table. The sample table shows roughly 2,300,000 clones, and approximately 90% are seen once. Of the sample, 0.3% to 0.4% is held by the ten largest clones.

This clone was counted only a few times. Its target antigen remains unknown. One base away there is no much larger clone; base qualities are not given. General conclusions and limits of the study: Incomplete sequencing was indicated by rarefaction of sorted-subset datasets, despite the large sequencing depth. Estimated clonotype richness was generally larger for naive than for memory subsets. The genetic and exposure-history diversity represented was limited by the small number of donors. Sampling was restricted to blood, and TCR repertoires in tissue are likely to differ from TCR repertoires in blood. Pairwise subsampling indicated that sequencing depth was expected to affect the degree of clonotype sharing among donors. Compared with non-shared clonotypes, clonotypes shared by all four sorted-subset donors had higher generation probabilities. When four donors were compared, the shared fraction of clonotypes was around 5% for naive CD4, approximately 3.5% for naive CD8, more than 2% for memory CD4, and roughly 0.43% for memory CD8.

The sample consisted of naive CD4+ T cells from PBMCs. Interpreted using the paper, the cell subset or site label stands for: CD45RA+ positively selected. The chain joins TRBV2 to TRBJ1-1; the D gene assignment is ambiguous. This sequence originates from a man between 18 and 29 years old in good health. Some clones in this sample may be carry-over from other donors' samples. The CDR3 protein: CASRVGNSMNTEAFF. The sequenced DNA: TGTGCCAGCCGAGTGGGGAACAGCATGAACACTGAAGCTTTCTTT.